Each of the 30 T cell receptor beta chains below was sequenced from the same sample in a study of metastatic and nonmetastatic thyroid tumors. TCRdb re-analyzed the PCR reads through MiXCR. The data contain 25,000 to 35,000 clones, 15% to 20% of them singletons. The entire patient cohort was treatment-naive prior to thyroid surgery. The sample comprised blood. The receptors shown here come from a female donor with papillary thyroid cancer or a benign thyroid nodule (not recorded which). Some clones in this sample may be carry-over from other donors' samples.

This clone showed up many times. This chain links TRBV20-1 with TRBJ1-6, with TRBD1 identical over 9 bases. Germline-derived CDR1 and CDR2 are DFQATT and SNEGSKA (reference sequence). J lost 0 bases, V lost 8 bases, and 11 bases had no gene match. This CDR3 has 17 amino acids. CDR3 residues: CSPTGGLILSYNSPLHF. The CDR3 region has the DNA TGCAGTCCAACAGGGGGCCTTATTCTCTCCTATAATTCACCCCTCCACTTT.

This clone was found many times. This sequence joins TRBV30 and TRBJ2-2; D is unclear. The ends were cut back, 3 bases at V and 5 bases at J, with 16 bases in the middle. Germline-derived CDR1 and CDR2 are GTSNPN and SVGIG (reference sequence). This CDR3 has 15 amino acids. The CDR3 here is CAWSSATVRTGELFF. CDR3 coding DNA: TGTGCCTGGAGCTCCGCTACGGTGAGGACCGGGGAGCTGTTTTTT.

This clone appeared many times. The chain combines TRBV9 with TRBJ2-1; 11 bases map to TRBD2. Germline loops: CDR1 SGDLS, CDR2 YYNGEE. The V segment lost 5 bases and the J segment 3 bases; nucleotides outside the gene matches: 4. This CDR3 has 15 residues. The CDR3, as DNA: TGTGCCAGCAGTGGGACTAGCGGAGACTACAATGAGCAGTTCTTC. This encodes CASSGTSGDYNEQFF. Variable domain in full (rest from reference TRBV9 and TRBJ2-1): DSGVTQTPKHLITATGQRVTLRCSPRSGDLSVYWYQQSLDQGLQFLIQYYNGEERAKGNILERFSAQQFPDLHSELNLSSLELGDSALYFCASSGTSGDYNEQFFGPGTRLTVL.

This clone has more than one count but fewer than ten. A much larger clone differs by one base, so this may be a read error. Here the CDR3 DNA reads TGCAGTGCTAGAGATCAGGGTACAACTACTGAAAAACTGTTTTTT. This codes for CSARDQGTTTEKLFF. The rearrangement links TRBV20-1 to TRBJ1-4, with TRBD1 as a possible D gene (5 bases). The V gene's germline CDR1 is DFQATT and CDR2 SNEGSKA (reference sequence). The CDR3 consists of 15 residues.

This clone was seen ten or more times. This chain uses TRBV27 with TRBJ2-1; no firm D call. The V and J ends lost 4 bases and 7 bases respectively, with 14 bases between them. The V gene's germline CDR1 is MNHEY and CDR2 SMNVEV (reference sequence). The CDR3 is 14 residues long. CDR3 region: CASSSPLVGNEQFF. The DNA for the CDR3 is TGTGCCAGCAGTTCCCCTCTGGTGGGGAATGAGCAGTTCTTC.

This clone was seen many times. The chain combines TRBV19 with TRBJ2-1; 10 bases are a match to TRBD1. CDR3 length: 16 residues. From germline, CDR1 is LNHDA and CDR2 SQIVND (reference sequence). V trimming: 1 base; J trimming: 7 bases; junction bases outside the gene matches: 7. This chain's CDR3 is CASSIGTGGGINEQFF. CDR3 DNA sequence: TGTGCCAGTAGTATAGGGACAGGGGGTGGTATAAATGAGCAGTTCTTC. Drawing the rest from reference TRBV19 and TRBJ2-1, the complete variable domain is DGGITQSPKYLFRKEGQNVTLSCEQNLNHDAMYWYRQDPGQGLRLIYYSQIVNDFQKGDIAEGYSVSREKKESFPLTVTSAQKNPTAFYLCASSIGTGGGINEQFFGPGTRLTVL.

This clone has a handful of counts. The junction and the germline gene differ at one end; a read error may be behind it. The rearrangement uses TRBV2 and TRBJ2-6; tentative D call: TRBD2 (5 bases). This CDR3 is built from 15 residues. In germline, CDR1 is SNHLY, CDR2 FYNNEI. The DNA for the CDR3 is TGTGGAAACATGGTTCCTAGCTCTGGGTCCAACGTCCTGACTTTC. Its protein product is CGNMVPSSGSNVLTF.

This chain links TRBV18 with TRBJ2-3, with D perhaps TRBD1 (5 bases). Germline values: CDR1 KGHSH, CDR2 LQKENI. This CDR3 has 14 amino acids. V was shortened by 3 bases and J by 0 bases, with 7 bases between the two germline ends. CDR3 residues: CASSPGLSTDTQYF. CDR3 in DNA: TGTGCCAGCTCACCGGGGCTTAGCACAGATACGCAGTATTTT. Supplemented by reference TRBV18 and TRBJ2-3, the full variable domain reads NAGVMQNPRHLVRRRGQEARLRCSPMKGHSHVYWYRQLPEEGLKFMVYLQKENIIDESGMPKERFSAEFPKEGPSILRIQQVVRGDSAAYFCASSPGLSTDTQYFGPGTRLTVL.

The V call is TRBV5-1, the J call TRBJ2-7; 11 bases line up with TRBD2. Trimming cost V 4 bases and J 4 bases; bases outside gene matches: 13. Germline V gives CDR1 SGHRS, CDR2 YFSETQ. This CDR3 contains 17 residues. In DNA, the CDR3 is TGCGCCAGCAGCGAAACACTAGCGGGAGTTGTATCTTACGAGCAGTACTTC. This codes for CASSETLAGVVSYEQYF.

This clone was counted at least ten times. The chain joins TRBV4-1 to TRBJ2-7; 8 bases agree with TRBD1. Germline assignment: CDR1 MGHRA and CDR2 YSYEKL. The ends lost 3 bases at V and 3 bases at J; junction bases unmatched: 16. This CDR3 has 18 residues. The CDR3 sequence is CASSHPDQPGQVRYEQYF. Written as DNA, the CDR3 is TGCGCCAGCAGCCATCCCGACCAACCGGGACAGGTACGCTACGAGCAGTACTTC.

This clone has more than one count but fewer than ten. It may be a read error: a sequence one base away is much more abundant. The gene calls are TRBV11-2 and TRBJ2-1; possible D gene TRBD2, 7 bases. The CDR3 is made up of 18 amino acids. CDR1 and CDR2 (germline): SGHAT, FQNNGV. V lost 7 bases to trimming and J lost 1 base, with 23 bases between them. The CDR3 bases are TGTGCCAGCACCCCCGCCTCGGGGGGAGGGGGTTCCTACAATGAGCAGTTCTTC. Its protein product is CASTPASGGGGSYNEQFF.

Only a few counts were recorded for this clone. The J gene is TRBJ2-1, the V gene TRBV28; a possible D gene is TRBD2 (6 bases). Germline assignment: CDR1 MDHEN and CDR2 SYDVKM. Trimming pared 6 bases from V and 2 bases from J, leaving 17 bases between. The CDR3 is made up of 16 amino acids. The CDR3 reads CASSPSYSGTYNEQFF. CDR3 bases: TGTGCCAGCAGCCCCTCATATAGCGGAACCTACAATGAGCAGTTCTTC.

This clone is categorized as medium-sized. The chain combines TRBV2 with TRBJ1-6, with 10 bases identical to TRBD1. V dropped 7 bases and J dropped 6; count of bases not matched to a gene: 3. The CDR3 runs 14 residues. Germline V gene lookup returns CDR1 SNHLY and CDR2 FYNNEI. Here the CDR3 DNA reads TGTGCCAGCATCTGGACAGGGGGTAATTCACCCCTCCACTTT. It is translated as CASIWTGGNSPLHF.

There are many counts of this clone. The chain employs TRBV28 and TRBJ2-7; D gene unclear. Trimming removed 6 bases from V and 7 bases from J, with 4 bases in between. Per the germline V gene, CDR1 is MDHEN and CDR2 is SYDVKM. CDR3 length: 9 residues. CDR3 residues: CASSQEQYF. As DNA, the CDR3 is TGTGCCAGCAGCCAAGAGCAGTACTTC.

This clone was observed at least ten times. The chain couples TRBV5-1 to TRBJ2-2; TRBD2 might be the D (5 bases). Trimming left V 5 bases short and J 4 bases short, with 12 bases between. Germline V lookup: CDR1 SGHRS, CDR2 YFSETQ. This CDR3 spans 14 amino acids. Here the CDR3 reads CASSEGLSTGELFF. The CDR3 DNA sequence: TGCGCCAGCAGTGAGGGTCTTAGCACCGGGGAGCTGTTTTTT. The whole variable domain, remainder taken from reference TRBV5-1 and TRBJ2-2, is KAGVTQTPRYLIKTRGQQVTLSCSPISGHRSVSWYQQTPGQGLQFLFEYFSETQRNKGNFPGRFSGRQFSNSRSEMNVSTLELGDSALYLCASSEGLSTGELFFGEGSRLTVL.

This clone has a handful of counts. A much more abundant neighbour one base away suggests this may be a read error. Other DNA sequences of this sample code for an identical CDR3. The chain employs TRBV2 and TRBJ1-2, with 7 bases aligning to TRBD1. The germline gives CDR1 SNHLY, CDR2 FYNNEI. J gave up 5 bases and V 8 bases, and 14 bases lay outside the gene matches. This CDR3 spans 15 amino acids. CDR3 region: CASWDPRQGLYGYTF. The CDR3 DNA sequence: TGTGCCAGCTGGGACCCCAGACAGGGACTTTATGGCTACACCTTC.

This clone is medium-sized in the sample. The gene calls are TRBV28 and TRBJ2-7; 15 nucleotides align to TRBD2. This CDR3 has 14 residues. Germline CDR1 and CDR2: MDHEN and SYDVKM. Trimming cost V 6 bases and J 7 bases; bases outside gene matches: 4. CDR3 region: CASSPGLAGGEQYF. In DNA, the CDR3 is TGTGCCAGCAGCCCGGGACTAGCGGGGGGAGAGCAGTACTTC.

This clone occurred a few times. The germline gene is not matched at one end of the junction; a read error may be the cause. This chain connects TRBV6-1 to TRBJ1-3, with D hard to call. This CDR3 has 13 amino acids. CDR1 is MNHNS and CDR2 is SASEGT in the germline V gene. CDR3: CASSPMCGNTIYF. In DNA, the CDR3 is TGTGCCAGCAGTCCCATGTGTGGAAACACCATATATTTC.

A remark on this clone: Being one base from a much bigger clone, this may be a read error. V gene TRBV7-9 combines with J gene TRBJ1-4; D is undetermined. Trimming removed 8 bases from V and 8 bases from J, with 12 bases in between. Germline V gene data show CDR1 as SEHNR and CDR2 as FQNEAQ (reference sequence). The CDR3 spans 12 residues. CDR3 amino acids: CASGRDKEKLFF. CDR3 nucleotides: TGTGCCAGCGGCAGAGATAAAGAAAAACTGTTTTTT.

Worth noting for this clone: A much more abundant neighbour one base away suggests this may be a read error. Other DNA sequences in the sample encode the same CDR3. The chain employs TRBV29-1 and TRBJ1-2; possibly TRBD1 for D (5 bases). Trimming stripped 8 bases from V and 7 bases from J, with 20 bases between. The CDR3 length is 13 residues. In germline, CDR1 is SQVTM, CDR2 ANQGSEA. CDR3 coding DNA: TGCAGCTCTCGGGGGGGACCCAAGTGTGGCTACACCTTC. It encodes CSSRGGPKCGYTF. Drawing the rest from reference TRBV29-1 and TRBJ1-2, the complete variable domain is SAVISQKPSRDICQRGTSLTIQCQVDSQVTMMFWYRQQPGQSLTLIATANQGSEATYESGFVIDKFPISRPNLTFSTLTVSNMSPEDSSIYLCSSRGGPKCGYTFGSGTRLTVV.

This clone was picked up many times. This rearrangement joins TRBV7-6 to TRBJ2-2; 7 bases map to TRBD2. The CDR3 extends over 16 amino acids. V trimming: 5 bases; J trimming: 4 bases; junction bases outside the gene matches: 10. Germline V gives CDR1 SGHVS, CDR2 FNYEAQ. CDR3 loop: CASSQGLEDSTGELFF. DNA for the CDR3: TGTGCCAGCAGCCAAGGACTAGAGGACTCCACCGGGGAGCTGTTTTTT.

This clone was recorded a few times. This rearrangement joins TRBV24-1 to TRBJ2-3, with TRBD1 as a possible D gene (5 bases). The length of the CDR3 is 16 residues. The germline gives CDR1 KGHDR, CDR2 SFDVKD. V was clipped by 5 bases and J by 1 base, with 15 bases between them. This CDR3 reads CATSVGWGAGTDTQYF. The CDR3 coding sequence is TGTGCCACCAGTGTGGGTTGGGGCGCAGGCACAGATACGCAGTATTTT.

By share of the sample, this clone is medium-sized (0.01 to 0.1%). The chain couples TRBV12-3 or TRBV12-4 to TRBJ1-1; TRBD1 aligns across 7 bases. This CDR3 is 14 amino acids long. Losses at the gene ends were 5 bases for V and 4 bases for J; bases not matched to a gene: 7. The CDR3 is CASSINRGSTEAFF. The CDR3 DNA reads TGTGCCAGCAGTATCAACAGGGGATCCACTGAAGCTTTCTTT.

This clone was seen many times. The V call is TRBV14, the J call TRBJ2-6; the D call may be TRBD1 or TRBD2 (5 bases each). The CDR3 runs 17 residues. The germline V gene has CDR1 SGHDN and CDR2 FVKESK. V lost 1 base, J lost 2 bases, and 12 bases lay in between. The DNA for the CDR3 is TGTGCCAGCAGCCAAGTTTACCAGGGACCTGGGGCCAACGTCCTGACTTTC. This codes for CASSQVYQGPGANVLTF.

For the CDR3, the DNA is TGTGCCAGCAGTGACTCCACTAGCGGGTACAATGAGCAGTTCTTC. Translated, it gives CASSDSTSGYNEQFF. V gene TRBV6-1 combines with J gene TRBJ2-1; 9 bases map to TRBD2. CDR1 and CDR2 from the germline V gene are MNHNS and SASEGT. The V segment lost 3 bases and the J segment 4 bases; nucleotides outside the gene matches: 4. CDR3 length equals 15 residues.

In its sample, this clone ranks as medium-sized (0.01 to 0.1%). CDR3 nucleotides: TGTGCCAGCAGCCCGGGACCGGGGTATGGCTACACCTTC. It translates to CASSPGPGYGYTF. V usage is TRBV6-1 and J usage is TRBJ1-2; possibly TRBD1 for D (5 bases). Looked up from germline, CDR1 is MNHNS and CDR2 is SASEGT. Trimming pared 6 bases from V and 5 bases from J, leaving 13 bases between. The CDR3 is made up of 13 amino acids.

This chain uses TRBV18 with TRBJ2-1; a weak D match, TRBD1 (6 bases). Germline V CDR1 and CDR2: KGHSH, LQKENI. Between the trimmed V and J ends, which lost 4 bases and 4 bases, there was a span of 14 bases. This CDR3 has 15 amino acids. The CDR3 nucleotides read TGTGCCAGCTCACTTACATCCGACAGGTACAATGAGCAGTTCTTC. This codes for CASSLTSDRYNEQFF.

This clone was counted ten times or more. This sequence joins TRBV24-1 and TRBJ2-2, with unresolved D. V was pared by 5 bases and J by 0 bases, with 9 bases between. Germline V gene data show CDR1 as KGHDR and CDR2 as SFDVKD. The CDR3 spans 15 residues. The CDR3: CATSVRNANTGELFF. The CDR3 bases are TGTGCCACCAGTGTGAGAAACGCGAACACCGGGGAGCTGTTTTTT.

This clone was seen at least ten times. The V gene is TRBV20-1, the J gene TRBJ1-4, with 7 bases that match TRBD1. CDR1 is DFQATT, CDR2 SNEGSKA, per germline (reference sequence). This CDR3 spans 16 amino acids. After removal of 6 bases from V and 4 bases from J, the junction contained 14 bases not matched to a gene. As DNA, the CDR3 is TGCAGTGCGGGCGGCAGGGGGAACCAAATTAATGAAAAACTGTTTTTT. It encodes CSAGGRGNQINEKLFF.

Comments on this clone: One junction end does not reproduce the germline sequence, and a read error may be involved. This rearrangement joins TRBV6-2 or TRBV6-3 to TRBJ2-1, with D unclear. The CDR3 consists of 13 residues. CDR1 MNHEY and CDR2 SVGEGT come from the germline V gene. The chain's CDR3 is CATSYLNAREQFF. In DNA, the CDR3 is TGTGCCACCAGTTATTTGAATGCGCGGGAGCAGTTCTTC.